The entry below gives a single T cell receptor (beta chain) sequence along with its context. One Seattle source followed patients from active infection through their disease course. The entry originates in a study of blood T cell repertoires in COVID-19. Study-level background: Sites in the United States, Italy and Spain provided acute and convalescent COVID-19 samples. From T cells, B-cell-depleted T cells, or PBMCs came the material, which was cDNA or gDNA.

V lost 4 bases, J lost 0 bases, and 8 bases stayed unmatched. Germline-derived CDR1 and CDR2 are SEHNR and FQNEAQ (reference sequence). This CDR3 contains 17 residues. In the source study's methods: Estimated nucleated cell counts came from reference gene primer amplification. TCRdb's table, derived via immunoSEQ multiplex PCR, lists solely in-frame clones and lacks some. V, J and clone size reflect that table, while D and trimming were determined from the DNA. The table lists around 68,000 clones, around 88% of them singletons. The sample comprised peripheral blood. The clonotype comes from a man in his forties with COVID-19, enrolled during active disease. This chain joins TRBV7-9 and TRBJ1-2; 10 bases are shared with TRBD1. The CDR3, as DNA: TGTGCCAGCAGCTCGAACCGGGACAGGGGAGCTAACTATGGCTACACCTTC. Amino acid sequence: CASSSNRDRGANYGYTF. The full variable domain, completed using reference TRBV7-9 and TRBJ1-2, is DTGVSQNPRHKITKRGQNVTFRCDPISEHNRLYWYRQTLGQGPEFLTYFQNEAQLEKSRLLSDRFSAERPKGSFSTLEIQRTEQGDSAMYLCASSSNRDRGANYGYTFGSGTRLTVV.